The T cell receptor (beta chain) under discussion was sequenced for a study of T cells in Graves' hyperthyroidism and ophthalmopathy. RNA transcripts provided the source from which TCR beta CDR3 regions were amplified. RT-PCR in the first round (using the HTBI primer set) targeted the TCR CDR3. TCRdb called the multiplex PCR reads again in MiXCR, with one record for every CDR3 protein. The sample lists fewer than 500,000 distinct CDR3 sequences; 13% were seen once. This TCR derives from a man aged 25-40 years with Graves' hyperthyroidism that later progressed to Graves' ophthalmopathy. The sample consisted of blood.

The CDR3 region is CASSGAAQPQHF. CDR3 DNA sequence: TGCGCCAGCAGTGGTGCTGCTCAGCCCCAGCATTTT. The chain uses TRBV10-2 and TRBJ1-5; no definite D call. Germline V gene lookup returns CDR1 WSHSY and CDR2 SAAADI. The CDR3 spans 12 residues. The V and J ends lost 4 bases and 6 bases respectively, with 7 bases between them.